Following are 19 T cell receptor beta chains from one sample sequenced in a study of blood T cell repertoires in COVID-19 (TCRdb year 2020). Preparation of the library involved the immunoSEQ multiplex PCR assay. TCRdb limited this immuneACCESS table to in-frame rearrangements with V and J called. A share of clones is missing; checked studies link under half to unresolved V genes, and the rest is unexplained. The sample contains roughly 190,000 clones, approximately 86% of them found a single time. The leading ten clones occupy approximately 1.1% of the sample. The specimen sequenced was peripheral blood. Receptor source: a man between 25 and 39 years old with acute or convalescent COVID-19.

The chain recombines TRBV4-1 with TRBJ1-2, with D possibly being TRBD1 (6 bases). This CDR3 spans 14 amino acids. The V end lost 4 bases, the J end lost 0 bases, and 9 bases lay between the germline ends. CDR1 MGHRA and CDR2 YSYEKL come from the germline V gene. This CDR3 is CASSPGQTNYGYTF. CDR3 nucleotides: TGCGCCAGCAGCCCGGGACAAACTAACTATGGCTACACCTTC.

The chain has TRBV6-5 and TRBJ2-1; perhaps TRBD1 as D (5 bases). The V end lost 6 bases, the J end lost 10 bases, and 16 bases lay between the germline ends. Looked up from germline, CDR1 is MNHEY and CDR2 is SVGAGI. This CDR3 contains 13 residues. The CDR3 sequence: CASSFETASEQFF. The CDR3 region has the DNA TGTGCCAGCAGCTTCGAGACAGCCAGCGAGCAGTTCTTC.

The genes are TRBV27 and TRBJ1-2, with 9 nucleotides matching TRBD1. This CDR3 comprises 14 residues. Trimming took 6 bases from V and 5 from J; bases not matched to a gene: 7. Germline CDR1 MNHEY, CDR2 SMNVEV (reference sequence). The chain's CDR3 is CASRLTGGDYGYTF. Here the CDR3 DNA reads TGTGCCAGCAGACTTACAGGGGGCGATTATGGCTACACCTTC.

The chain combines TRBV18 with TRBJ1-2; 11 nucleotides match TRBD1. The germline V gene encodes CDR1 KGHSH and CDR2 LQKENI. The CDR3 length is 15 residues. Losses at the gene ends were 3 bases for V and 3 bases for J; bases not matched to a gene: 3. The CDR3 spells CASSPGQGADYGYTF. The CDR3 DNA is TGTGCCAGCTCACCCGGACAGGGGGCTGACTATGGCTACACCTTC. Drawing the rest from reference TRBV18 and TRBJ1-2, the complete variable domain is NAGVMQNPRHLVRRRGQEARLRCSPMKGHSHVYWYRQLPEEGLKFMVYLQKENIIDESGMPKERFSAEFPKEGPSILRIQQVVRGDSAAYFCASSPGQGADYGYTFGSGTRLTVV.

V and J are TRBV6-5 and TRBJ1-4; TRBD1 matches at 12 bases. Germline CDR1 reads MNHEY; CDR2 reads SVGAGI. Unmatched junction bases numbered 9, after V lost 5 bases and J lost 11 bases. The CDR3 has 15 residues. The CDR3 is CASSPGGTGGEKLFF. The CDR3 DNA sequence: TGTGCCAGCAGTCCGGGAGGGACAGGGGGCGAGAAACTGTTTTTT.

This chain joins TRBV19 and TRBJ2-5, with D maybe TRBD1 (6 bases). The V and J ends lost 8 bases and 9 bases respectively, with 16 bases between them. Germline V gene lookup returns CDR1 LNHDA and CDR2 SQIVND (reference sequence). The CDR3 sequence is 12 residues long. CDR3 DNA sequence: TGTGCCAGTGGACAGAGTGACCGGGCCCAGTACTTC. This codes for CASGQSDRAQYF.

In DNA form, the CDR3 reads TGTGCCTGGAGTGTATCCTTGTCGACAGGGTCATTCTTC. This codes for CAWSVSLSTGSFF. The J gene is TRBJ2-1, the V gene TRBV30; TRBD1 agrees at 7 bases. This CDR3 region has 13 residues. V was pared by 0 bases and J by 16 bases, with 12 bases of the junction left unmatched. CDR1 is GTSNPN and CDR2 is SVGIG in the germline V gene (reference sequence).

The rearrangement joins TRBV28 to TRBJ1-2; D remains unclear. CDR3 length equals 14 residues. V gave up 7 bases and J gave up 1 base, with 13 bases separating them. Germline CDR1 and CDR2: MDHEN and SYDVKM. The CDR3 sequence is CASTPGSSNYGYTF. As DNA, the CDR3 is TGTGCCAGCACCCCCGGGTCCAGTAACTATGGCTACACCTTC.

The chain uses TRBV3-1 (or the pseudogene TRBV3-2) and TRBJ2-1; maybe TRBD2 (7 bases). V lost 0 bases and J lost 0, with 15 bases in between. Germline V gives CDR1 LGHDT, CDR2 YNNKEL (reference sequence). There are 18 residues in the CDR3. This CDR3 reads CASSQEGAGAGSYNEQFF. Here the CDR3 DNA reads TGTGCCAGCAGCCAAGAGGGGGCGGGAGCGGGCTCCTACAATGAGCAGTTCTTC.

This clone was recorded once. The chain is built from TRBV7-3 and TRBJ2-5; 10 nucleotides line up with TRBD2. CDR3 size: 16 residues. Germline lookup yields CDR1 SGHTA and CDR2 FQGTGA. V was clipped by 3 bases and J by 10 bases; unmatched bases: 14. The CDR3 loop reads CASSLEAASGGRFQYF. CDR3 sequence (DNA): TGTGCCAGCAGCTTGGAGGCGGCTAGCGGGGGCCGTTTCCAGTACTTC.

The chain couples TRBV29-1 to TRBJ1-2; D may be TRBD1 (5 bases). This CDR3 spans 15 amino acids. CDR1 is SQVTM and CDR2 is ANQGSEA in the germline V gene. Trimming shortened V by 0 bases and J by 5 bases, and 16 bases separated the two germline ends. In nucleotides, the CDR3 is TGCAGCGTTGAAGAGGGTCCAGGGAGGAGATATGGCTACACCTTC. Amino acid sequence: CSVEEGPGRRYGYTF.

The chain uses TRBV10-3 and TRBJ1-2; unclear D gene. The CDR3 has 11 residues. Per germline, CDR1 ENHRY and CDR2 SYGVKD. Trimming shortened V by 3 bases and J by 4 bases, and 3 bases separated the two germline ends. The CDR3 loop reads CAISDGYGYTF. CDR3 sequence (DNA): TGTGCCATCAGTGACGGCTATGGCTACACCTTC.

The J gene is TRBJ2-7, the V gene TRBV10-3, with a tentative D call TRBD1 (6 bases). This CDR3 has 14 amino acids. The V and J ends lost 7 bases and 2 bases respectively, with 15 bases between them. Germline V gene lookup returns CDR1 ENHRY and CDR2 SYGVKD. The CDR3 protein is CAIKLRQETYEQYF. The DNA of the CDR3 is TGTGCCATCAAATTGAGACAGGAGACCTACGAGCAGTACTTC.

This chain uses TRBV25-1 with TRBJ1-2; D ambiguous. The germline gives CDR1 MGHDK, CDR2 SYGVNS. The CDR3 sequence is 11 residues long. Trimming left V 5 bases short and J 7 bases short, with 8 bases between. The CDR3 loop is CASSLRGGYTF. As DNA, the CDR3 is TGTGCCAGCAGTTTACGAGGTGGCTACACCTTC.

The chain joins TRBV6-6 to TRBJ1-1, with D perhaps matching TRBD1 (6 bases). CDR3 size: 16 residues. Trimming pared 5 bases from V and 1 base from J, leaving 17 bases between. The germline CDR1 and CDR2 sequences are MNHNY and SVGAGI (reference sequence). The CDR3 DNA sequence: TGTGCCAGCAGTAATACCAGGGGTTCGGGGAACACTGAAGCTTTCTTT. Protein product: CASSNTRGSGNTEAFF.

This chain joins TRBV28 and TRBJ2-1; 13 bases agree with TRBD2. The junction had 5 bases not matched to a gene; V was cut back by 6 bases and J by 6 bases. The CDR3 extends over 15 amino acids. Germline values: CDR1 MDHEN, CDR2 SYDVKM. CDR3 DNA: TGTGCCAGCAGGGGGGGACTAGCGGGAACCAATGAGCAGTTCTTC. Translated, it gives CASRGGLAGTNEQFF.

V gene TRBV5-8 combines with J gene TRBJ1-5; TRBD1 matches 8 bases. V was pared by 4 bases and J by 1 base, with 7 bases of the junction left unmatched. The CDR3 is 16 residues long. Germline V gene data show CDR1 as SGHTS and CDR2 as YDEGEE. CDR3 residues: CASSPRTGLSNQPQHF. CDR3 DNA sequence: TGTGCCAGCAGCCCGAGGACAGGGTTGAGCAATCAGCCCCAGCATTTT.

This clone was seen only once. The chain uses TRBV29-1 and TRBJ2-7; 11 bases line up with TRBD2. CDR1 and CDR2 from the germline V gene are SQVTM and ANQGSEA. The CDR3 has 13 amino acids. With 4 bases clipped from V and 2 bases from J, the junction kept 1 base outside the gene matches. The DNA of the CDR3 is TGCAGCGTTGGACTAGCGGGACCCTACGAGCAGTACTTC. Protein sequence: CSVGLAGPYEQYF.

This rearrangement joins TRBV30 to TRBJ2-7; 7 nucleotides align to TRBD2. This CDR3 region has 12 residues. Germline values: CDR1 GTSNPN, CDR2 SVGIG (reference sequence). Unmatched junction bases numbered 0, after V lost 3 bases and J lost 1 base. The DNA of the CDR3 is TGTGCCTGGAGGGGAGGGTCCTACGAGCAGTACTTC. Translating gives CAWRGGSYEQYF.